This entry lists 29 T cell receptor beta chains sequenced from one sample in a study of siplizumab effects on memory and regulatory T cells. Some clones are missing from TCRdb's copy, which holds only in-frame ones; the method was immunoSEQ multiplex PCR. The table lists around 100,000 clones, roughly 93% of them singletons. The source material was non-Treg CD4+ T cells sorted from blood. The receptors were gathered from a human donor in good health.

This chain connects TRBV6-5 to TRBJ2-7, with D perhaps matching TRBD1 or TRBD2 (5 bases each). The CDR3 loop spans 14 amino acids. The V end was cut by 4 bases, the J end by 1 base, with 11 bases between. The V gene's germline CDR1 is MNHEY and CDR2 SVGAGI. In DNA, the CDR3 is TGTGCCAGCAGTTTGGGACGCGCATCCTACGAGCAGTACTTC. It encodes CASSLGRASYEQYF.

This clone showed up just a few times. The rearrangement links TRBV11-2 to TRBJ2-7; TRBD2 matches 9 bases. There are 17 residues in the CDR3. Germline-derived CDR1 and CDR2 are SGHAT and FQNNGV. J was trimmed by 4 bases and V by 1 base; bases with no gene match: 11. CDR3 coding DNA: TGTGCCAGCAGCTTAGCCCCGTGGGTAGCGGGAGTGTACGAGCAGTACTTC. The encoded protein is CASSLAPWVAGVYEQYF.

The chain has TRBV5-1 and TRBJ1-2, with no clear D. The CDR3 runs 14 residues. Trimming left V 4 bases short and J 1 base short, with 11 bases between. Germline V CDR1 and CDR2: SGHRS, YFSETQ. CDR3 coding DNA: TGCGCCAGCAGCCCAGTGGAGGTTAACTATGGCTACACCTTC. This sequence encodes CASSPVEVNYGYTF.

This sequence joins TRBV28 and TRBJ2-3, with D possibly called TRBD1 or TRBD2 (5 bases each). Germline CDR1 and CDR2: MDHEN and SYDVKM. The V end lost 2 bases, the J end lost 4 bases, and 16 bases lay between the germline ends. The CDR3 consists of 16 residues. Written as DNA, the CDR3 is TGTGCCAGCAGTTTAGCTGGGGGAGACTATCCAGATACGCAGTATTTT. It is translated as CASSLAGGDYPDTQYF. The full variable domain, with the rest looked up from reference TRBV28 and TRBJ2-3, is DVKVTQSSRYLVKRTGEKVFLECVQDMDHENMFWYRQDPGLGLRLIYFSYDVKMKEKGDIPEGYSVSREKKERFSLILESASTNQTSMYLCASSLAGGDYPDTQYFGPGTRLTVL.

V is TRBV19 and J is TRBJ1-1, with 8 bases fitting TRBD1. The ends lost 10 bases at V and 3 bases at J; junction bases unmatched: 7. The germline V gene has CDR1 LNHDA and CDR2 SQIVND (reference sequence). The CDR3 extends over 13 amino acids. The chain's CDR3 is CAIRGRTDTEAFF. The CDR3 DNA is TGTGCCATCAGGGGGCGGACGGACACTGAAGCTTTCTTT. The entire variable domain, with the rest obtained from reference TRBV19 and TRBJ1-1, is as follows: DGGITQSPKYLFRKEGQNVTLSCEQNLNHDAMYWYRQDPGQGLRLIYYSQIVNDFQKGDIAEGYSVSREKKESFPLTVTSAQKNPTAFYLCAIRGRTDTEAFFGQGTRLTVV.

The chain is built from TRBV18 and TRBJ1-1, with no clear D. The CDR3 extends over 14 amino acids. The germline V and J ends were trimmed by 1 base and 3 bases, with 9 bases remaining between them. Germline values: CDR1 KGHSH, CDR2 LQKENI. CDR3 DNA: TGTGCCAGCTCACCACAAGGGTTCTACACTGAAGCTTTCTTT. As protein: CASSPQGFYTEAFF.

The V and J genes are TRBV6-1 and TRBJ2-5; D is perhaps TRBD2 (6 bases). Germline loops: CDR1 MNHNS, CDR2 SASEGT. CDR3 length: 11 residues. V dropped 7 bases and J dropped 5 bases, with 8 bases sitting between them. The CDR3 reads CASTGRETQYF. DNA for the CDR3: TGTGCCAGCACGGGGAGGGAGACCCAGTACTTC.

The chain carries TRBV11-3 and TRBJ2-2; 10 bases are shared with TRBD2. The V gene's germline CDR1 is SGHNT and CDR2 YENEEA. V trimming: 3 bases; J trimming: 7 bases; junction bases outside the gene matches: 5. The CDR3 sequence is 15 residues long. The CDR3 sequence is CASSFSSGSDGELFF. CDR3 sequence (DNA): TGTGCCAGCAGCTTCTCTAGCGGGAGCGACGGGGAGCTGTTTTTT.

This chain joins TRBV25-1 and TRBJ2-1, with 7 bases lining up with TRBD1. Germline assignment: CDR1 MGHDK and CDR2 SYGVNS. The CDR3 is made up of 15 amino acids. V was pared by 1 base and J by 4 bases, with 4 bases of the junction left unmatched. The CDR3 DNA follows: TGTGCCAGCAGTGAATTGGGACAGCTATACAATGAGCAGTTCTTC. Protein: CASSELGQLYNEQFF. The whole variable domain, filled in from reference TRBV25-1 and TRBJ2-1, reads EADIYQTPRYLVIGTGKKITLECSQTMGHDKMYWYQQDPGMELHLIHYSYGVNSTEKGDLSSESTVSRIRTEHFPLTLESARPSHTSQYLCASSELGQLYNEQFFGPGTRLTVL.

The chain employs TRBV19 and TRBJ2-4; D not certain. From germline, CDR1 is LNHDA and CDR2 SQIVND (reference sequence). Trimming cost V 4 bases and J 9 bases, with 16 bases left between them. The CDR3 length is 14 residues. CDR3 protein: CASSTRWAASIQYF. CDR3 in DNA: TGTGCCAGTAGTACCCGTTGGGCGGCAAGCATTCAGTACTTC.

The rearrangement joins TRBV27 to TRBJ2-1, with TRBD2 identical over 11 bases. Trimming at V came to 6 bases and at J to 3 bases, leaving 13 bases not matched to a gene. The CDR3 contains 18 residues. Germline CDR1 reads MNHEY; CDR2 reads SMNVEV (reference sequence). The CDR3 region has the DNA TGTGCCAGCAGAGAAACTAGCGGGAGAGGGTGGGGCTACAATGAGCAGTTCTTC. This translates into CASRETSGRGWGYNEQFF.

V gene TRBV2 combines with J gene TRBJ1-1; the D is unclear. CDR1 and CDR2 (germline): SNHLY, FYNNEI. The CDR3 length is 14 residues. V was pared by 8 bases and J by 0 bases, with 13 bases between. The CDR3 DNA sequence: TGTGCCAGCCGAGCTTCAGGAATGAACACTGAAGCTTTCTTT. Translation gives CASRASGMNTEAFF. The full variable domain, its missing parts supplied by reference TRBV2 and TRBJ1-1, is EPEVTQTPSHQVTQMGQEVILRCVPISNHLYFYWYRQILGQKVEFLVSFYNNEISEKSEIFDDQFSVERPDGSNFTLKIRSTKLEDSAMYFCASRASGMNTEAFFGQGTRLTVV.

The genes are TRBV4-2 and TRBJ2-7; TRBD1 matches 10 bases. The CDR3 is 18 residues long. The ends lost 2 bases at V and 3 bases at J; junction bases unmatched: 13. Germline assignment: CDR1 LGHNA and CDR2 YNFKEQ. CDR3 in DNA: TGTGCCAGCAGCCAATCCGGGGGCTGGGACAGGGGACACTACGAGCAGTACTTC. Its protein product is CASSQSGGWDRGHYEQYF.

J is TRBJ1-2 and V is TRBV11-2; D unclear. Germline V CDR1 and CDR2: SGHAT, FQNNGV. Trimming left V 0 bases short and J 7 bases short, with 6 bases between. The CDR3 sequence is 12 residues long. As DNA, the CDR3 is TGTGCCAGCAGCTTAGAAGGGAGTGGCTACACCTTC. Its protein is CASSLEGSGYTF.

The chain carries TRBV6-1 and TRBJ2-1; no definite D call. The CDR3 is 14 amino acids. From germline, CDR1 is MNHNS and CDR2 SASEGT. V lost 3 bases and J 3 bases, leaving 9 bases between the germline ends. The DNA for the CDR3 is TGTGCCAGCAGTGATCGGACCGGCTACAATGAGCAGTTCTTC. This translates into CASSDRTGYNEQFF.

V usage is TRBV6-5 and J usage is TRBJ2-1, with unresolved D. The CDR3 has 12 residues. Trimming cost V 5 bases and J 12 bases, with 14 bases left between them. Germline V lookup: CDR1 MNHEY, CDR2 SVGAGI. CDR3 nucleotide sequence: TGTGCCAGCAGTAATCCCCAAACTTTGCAGTTCTTC. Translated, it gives CASSNPQTLQFF.

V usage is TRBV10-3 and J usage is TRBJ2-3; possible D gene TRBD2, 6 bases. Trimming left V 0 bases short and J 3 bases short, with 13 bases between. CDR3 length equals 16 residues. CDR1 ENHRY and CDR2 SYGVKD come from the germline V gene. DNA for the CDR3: TGTGCCATCAGTGAGTCGTTGGGGGGAATGACAGATACGCAGTATTTT. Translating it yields CAISESLGGMTDTQYF.

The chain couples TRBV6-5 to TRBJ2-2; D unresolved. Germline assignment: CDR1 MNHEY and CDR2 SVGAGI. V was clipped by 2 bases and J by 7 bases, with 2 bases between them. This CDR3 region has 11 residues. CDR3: CASSYIGELFF. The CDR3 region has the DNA TGTGCCAGCAGTTACATCGGGGAGCTGTTTTTT.

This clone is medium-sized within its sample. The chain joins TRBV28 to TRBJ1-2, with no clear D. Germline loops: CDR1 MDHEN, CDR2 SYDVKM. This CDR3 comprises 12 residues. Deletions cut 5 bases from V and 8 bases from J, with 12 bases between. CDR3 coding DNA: TGTGCCAGCAGTACCGTCGCTGGGGGCTACACCTTC. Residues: CASSTVAGGYTF.

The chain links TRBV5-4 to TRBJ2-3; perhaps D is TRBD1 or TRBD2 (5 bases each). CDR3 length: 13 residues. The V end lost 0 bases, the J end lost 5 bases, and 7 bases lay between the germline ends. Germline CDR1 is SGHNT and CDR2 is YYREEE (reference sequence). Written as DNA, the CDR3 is TGTGCCAGCAGCTTGGCGGGGCAAGATACGCAGTATTTT. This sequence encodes CASSLAGQDTQYF.

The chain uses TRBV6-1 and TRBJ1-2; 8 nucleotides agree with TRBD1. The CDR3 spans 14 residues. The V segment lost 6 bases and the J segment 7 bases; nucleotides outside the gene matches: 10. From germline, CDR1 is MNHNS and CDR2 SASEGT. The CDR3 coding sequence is TGTGCCAGCAGGTCCGCAGGGGGCGGACTTGGCTACACCTTC. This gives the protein CASRSAGGGLGYTF.

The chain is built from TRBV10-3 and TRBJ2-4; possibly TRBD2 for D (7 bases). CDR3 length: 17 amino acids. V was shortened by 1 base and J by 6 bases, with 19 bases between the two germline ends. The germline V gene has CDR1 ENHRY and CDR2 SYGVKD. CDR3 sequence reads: CAISEWKGGEPPNIQYF. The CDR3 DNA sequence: TGTGCCATCAGTGAGTGGAAGGGGGGGGAGCCCCCAAACATTCAGTACTTC.

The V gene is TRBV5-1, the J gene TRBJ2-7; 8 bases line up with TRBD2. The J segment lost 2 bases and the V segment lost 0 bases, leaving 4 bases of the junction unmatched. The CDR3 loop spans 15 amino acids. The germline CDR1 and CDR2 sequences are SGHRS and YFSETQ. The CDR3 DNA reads TGCGCCAGCAGCTTGGCCAGCGGGAGCGCCTACGAGCAGTACTTC. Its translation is CASSLASGSAYEQYF.

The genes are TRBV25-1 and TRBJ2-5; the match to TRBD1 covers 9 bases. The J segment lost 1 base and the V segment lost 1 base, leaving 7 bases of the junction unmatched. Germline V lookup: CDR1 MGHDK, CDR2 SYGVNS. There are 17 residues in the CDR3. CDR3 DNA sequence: TGTGCCAGCAGTGAATTCCCGGGACAGGGTGTCCAAGAGACCCAGTACTTC. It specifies CASSEFPGQGVQETQYF. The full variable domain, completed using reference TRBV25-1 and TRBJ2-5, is EADIYQTPRYLVIGTGKKITLECSQTMGHDKMYWYQQDPGMELHLIHYSYGVNSTEKGDLSSESTVSRIRTEHFPLTLESARPSHTSQYLCASSEFPGQGVQETQYFGPGTRLLVL.

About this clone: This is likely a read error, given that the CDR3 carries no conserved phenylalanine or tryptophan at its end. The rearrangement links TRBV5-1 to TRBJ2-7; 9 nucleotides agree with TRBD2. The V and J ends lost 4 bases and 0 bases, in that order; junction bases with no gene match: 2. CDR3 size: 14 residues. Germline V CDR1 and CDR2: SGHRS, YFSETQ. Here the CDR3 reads CASSLAGTSYEQYL. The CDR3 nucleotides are TGCGCCAGCAGCCTAGCGGGAACCTCCTACGAGCAGTACCTC.

Here the CDR3 reads CASSSYPRDTGSQYF. CDR3 nucleotide sequence: TGTGCCAGCAGTTCCTACCCCCGGGACACAGGTTCGCAGTACTTC. This chain links TRBV28 with TRBJ2-7, with D possibly TRBD1 on 6 matching bases. This CDR3 has 15 amino acids. V lost 4 bases to trimming and J lost 9 bases, with 22 bases between them. Germline values: CDR1 MDHEN, CDR2 SYDVKM. The full variable domain, rest sourced from reference TRBV28 and TRBJ2-7, is DVKVTQSSRYLVKRTGEKVFLECVQDMDHENMFWYRQDPGLGLRLIYFSYDVKMKEKGDIPEGYSVSREKKERFSLILESASTNQTSMYLCASSSYPRDTGSQYFGPGTRLTVT.

The CDR3 sequence is CASSAHPEANYGYTF. CDR3 in DNA: TGTGCCAGCAGTGCCCACCCCGAGGCTAACTATGGCTACACCTTC. This sequence joins TRBV2 and TRBJ1-2, with D uncertain. Germline assignment: CDR1 SNHLY and CDR2 FYNNEI. The CDR3 loop spans 15 amino acids. V was shortened by 4 bases and J by 0 bases, with 12 bases between the two germline ends.

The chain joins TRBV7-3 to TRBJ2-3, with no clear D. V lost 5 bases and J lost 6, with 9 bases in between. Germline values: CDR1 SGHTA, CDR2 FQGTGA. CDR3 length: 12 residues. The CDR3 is CASSPNGDTQYF. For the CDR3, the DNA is TGTGCCAGCAGCCCTAACGGGGATACGCAGTATTTT. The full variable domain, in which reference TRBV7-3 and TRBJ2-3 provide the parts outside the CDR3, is GAGVSQTPSNKVTEKGKYVELRCDPISGHTALYWYRQSLGQGPEFLIYFQGTGAADDSGLPNDRFFAVRPEGSVSTLKIQRTERGDSAVYLCASSPNGDTQYFGPGTRLTVL.

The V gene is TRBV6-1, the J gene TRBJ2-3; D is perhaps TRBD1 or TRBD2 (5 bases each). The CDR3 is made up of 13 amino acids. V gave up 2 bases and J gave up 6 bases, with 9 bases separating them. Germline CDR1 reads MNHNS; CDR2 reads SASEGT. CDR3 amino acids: CASSEIRDDTQYF. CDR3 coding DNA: TGTGCCAGCAGTGAAATTCGGGACGATACGCAGTATTTT.